This entry is about one T cell receptor beta chain. This clonotype came up many times. The clone's antigen remains unknown. No much larger clone is present one base from it, and per-base qualities are unavailable. The data belong to a study of CD8+CD57+ T cells in acquired aplastic anemia (dated by TCRdb to between 2018 and 2020). Describing the broader study: A mean of about 3.2 ug of DNA, ranging from roughly 0.18 to 30 ug, was extracted from sorted CD4+ and CD8+ cells. A CD8+CD57+ expansion meant a frequency higher than the mean frequency seen in healthy subjects. Results and caveats for the whole study, not just this receptor: Between patients and healthy controls, no significant difference in CD8+ Simpson's diversity was found (P=0.060). Although twenty-nine CD8+ CDR3 sequences were shared by patients and controls, these sequences appeared highly expressed in patients and within the immunodominant clones of patients.

Profiling of TCR beta VDJ combinations and CDR3 sequences used genomic DNA as the template. An Illumina HiSeq 2000 was the platform used for TCR repertoire sequencing. Regarding the original processing steps: TRBV/TRBJ rearrangement plots, CDR3 size and DJ length profiles, and Simpson's diversity index were used to assess repertoires. The immunodominant clone was defined as the most abundant DNA sequence in deep sequencing data. CDR3 amino acid sequences were checked for sharing across subjects and were also compared against the VDJdb database and published repertoires. TCRdb's own reprocessing of the public reads used fastp at Q25 and MiXCR and kept productive beta chains. Each entry merges the rows of one CDR3 protein and shows their most common DNA and genes. The V and J calls here are based on TCRdb, not the publication. For this sample the table gives about 290,000 distinct CDR3 sequences, of which roughly 59% were detected only once. The ten largest clones add up to roughly 1.2% of the sample.

Patients chosen for sequencing had shown expansion of CD8+CD57+ cells by flow cytometry. Every patient had severe acquired aplastic anemia, diagnosed using the International Study of Aplastic Anemia and Agranulocytosis and Camitta criteria. No therapy had been received by the patients at the time of blood sampling. In this study, sorted CD4+ and CD8+ T cells from the blood of healthy subjects and of severe aplastic anemia patients had their TCR repertoires deep-sequenced. Patients were enrolled in the USA under clinicaltrials.gov protocols 00001620, 01623167, 00001397, 00071045, 00081523 and 00961064. Ficoll-Paque density gradient centrifugation was used to isolate peripheral blood mononuclear cells. CD4+ and CD8+ T cells were sorted by FACS or magnetic beads before DNA extraction. This TCR was sampled from a human donor with aplastic anemia. Sequenced material: sorted CD4+, CD8+, or CD8+CD57+ T cells (not recorded which) from PBMCs.

This receptor carries the CDR3 CASSELPDRGNEQFF. The DNA sequence is given as TGTGCCAGCAGTGAATTACCGGACAGGGGAAATGAGCAGTTCTTC. The rearrangement combines TRBV6-1 with TRBJ2-1, and TRBD1 matches 9 of the central bases. According to the germline V gene, CDR1 reads MNHNS and CDR2 reads SASEGT. There are 15 amino acids in the CDR3, from cysteine to phenylalanine inclusive. Only CDR3 DNA remains: 45 bases, in frame from the first base. From V the trimming removes 2 bases and from J it removes 7 bases, while the gene matches leave 6 bases of the junction unaccounted for.